These 4 T cell receptor beta chains originate from one sample sequenced in a study of CD8+ T cells in alopecia areata. In alopecia areata patients, both lesional scalp punch biopsies and peripheral blood were collected. Extracted RNA was reverse transcribed into cDNA, the sequencing template. The protocol was immunoSEQ multiplex PCR, while the TCRdb copy is restricted to in-frame clones and leaves out a portion. Of some 5,500 clones in the sample, just over 60% were seen once. Material: skin, obtained at week 0. Every receptor here comes from a human donor with alopecia areata.

This clone occurred a few times. V is TRBV5-6 and J is TRBJ2-3, with TRBD2 matching 11 bases. The CDR3 contains 17 residues. The V segment lost 3 bases and the J segment 2 bases; nucleotides outside the gene matches: 8. The germline V gene encodes CDR1 SGHDT and CDR2 YYEEEE. CDR3 residues: CASSSRLAGPLTDTQYF. The CDR3 DNA reads TGTGCCAGCAGCTCAAGACTAGCGGGGCCGCTCACAGATACGCAGTATTTT.

The V call is TRBV14, the J call TRBJ2-1, with 10 bases fitting TRBD2. The CDR3 has 17 amino acids. Trimming removed 4 bases from V and 5 bases from J; junction bases left unmatched: 11. Germline lookup yields CDR1 SGHDN and CDR2 FVKESK. The CDR3 DNA reads as TGTGCCAGCAGCCTTCGAGAGGGACTAGCGAGGAACAATGAGCAGTTCTTC. Amino acid sequence: CASSLREGLARNNEQFF.

The chain has TRBV2 and TRBJ2-7; D could derive from TRBD1 or TRBD2 (6 bases each). Between the trimmed V and J ends, which lost 4 bases and 2 bases, there was a span of 12 bases. CDR3 length: 14 amino acids. Germline CDR1 is SNHLY and CDR2 is FYNNEI. CDR3 DNA sequence: TGTGCCAGCAGTGGGGGGGCTGCGCCCTACGAGCAGTACTTC. Residues: CASSGGAAPYEQYF.

Of note for this clone: The junction does not match germline at one end; this may be a read error. This chain links TRBV2 with TRBJ1-2; 8 nucleotides match TRBD1. This CDR3 spans 11 amino acids. The V gene's germline CDR1 is SNHLY and CDR2 FYNNEI. The CDR3 nucleotides are TGTGCCTGCAGTGAGGAGGGACAGGCTATCTTC. This gives the protein CACSEEGQAIF.